These T cell receptor beta chains were read from a single sample in a study of CXCR3-negative and CXCR3-positive naive CD8 T cells. TCRdb reprocessed the 5' RACE reads and keeps a single row for each CDR3 protein, giving no DNA. Here the sample table reports around 80,000 distinct CDR3 sequences. The specimen sequenced was naive CXCR3+ CD8+ T cells from blood. The receptor set was obtained from a human donor in good health. Some clones in this sample may be carry-over from other donors' samples. The CDR3 runs from the conserved cysteine through the conserved F or W.

j_call: TRBJ2-7; v_call: TRBV20-1; cdr3_aa: CSASSPGQTYEQYF
j_call: TRBJ1-1; v_call: TRBV28; cdr3_aa: CASTRGYTEAFF
j_call: TRBJ2-7; v_call: TRBV15; cdr3_aa: CATSSEGGTPYEQYF
j_call: TRBJ2-1; v_call: TRBV6-5; cdr3_aa: CASRASGGYNEQFF
j_call: TRBJ1-1; v_call: TRBV20-1; cdr3_aa: CSARAGQWAMDTEAFF
j_call: TRBJ2-2; v_call: TRBV23-1; cdr3_aa: CASSQSEANTGELFF
j_call: TRBJ2-2; v_call: TRBV28; cdr3_aa: CASSWQNTGELFF
j_call: TRBJ2-3; v_call: TRBV25-1; cdr3_aa: CASMPGASELDTQYF
j_call: TRBJ1-5; v_call: TRBV7-9; cdr3_aa: CASSSDRADQPQHF
j_call: TRBJ2-2; v_call: TRBV29-1; cdr3_aa: CSALSGRMTGELFF
j_call: TRBJ2-1; v_call: TRBV5-1; cdr3_aa: CASSLGGSSWANEQFF
j_call: TRBJ1-2; v_call: TRBV6-5; cdr3_aa: CASRSPGTAYGYTF
j_call: TRBJ1-4; v_call: TRBV20-1; cdr3_aa: CSARFHATNEKLFF
j_call: TRBJ2-7; v_call: TRBV15; cdr3_aa: CATSSGEPHEQYF
j_call: TRBJ1-5; v_call: TRBV29-1; cdr3_aa: CSVELAEPQHF
j_call: TRBJ2-7; v_call: TRBV5-6; cdr3_aa: CASSLEEYEQYF
j_call: TRBJ2-1; v_call: TRBV6-6; cdr3_aa: CASSYSIGTQNYNEQFF
j_call: TRBJ2-1; v_call: TRBV5-1; cdr3_aa: CASRPGLAGARDEQFF
j_call: TRBJ2-6; v_call: TRBV28; cdr3_aa: CASSSWGGSGANVLTF
j_call: TRBJ1-1; v_call: TRBV15; cdr3_aa: CATSPGATEAFF
j_call: TRBJ2-3; v_call: TRBV2; cdr3_aa: CASRMYGGTDTQYF
j_call: TRBJ1-1; v_call: TRBV29-1; cdr3_aa: CSVEGTGTELTEAFF
j_call: TRBJ2-7; v_call: TRBV15; cdr3_aa: CATSREPLTSGFYEQYF
j_call: TRBJ1-4; v_call: TRBV4-3; cdr3_aa: CASSGGVLNEKLFF
j_call: TRBJ2-1; v_call: TRBV3-1; cdr3_aa: CASSQGVSWESYNEQFF
j_call: TRBJ1-1; v_call: TRBV29-1; cdr3_aa: CSVGQGGTEAFF
j_call: TRBJ2-5; v_call: TRBV6-4; cdr3_aa: CASQQAGDPETQYF
j_call: TRBJ2-1; v_call: TRBV4-3; cdr3_aa: CASSQEKGEQFF
j_call: TRBJ2-5; v_call: TRBV12-3/TRBV12-4; cdr3_aa: CASSPDRPKQETQYF
j_call: TRBJ2-4; v_call: TRBV15; cdr3_aa: CATSRGISGRVANIQYF
j_call: TRBJ2-7; v_call: TRBV28; cdr3_aa: CASSLVGFAYEQYF
j_call: TRBJ2-7; v_call: TRBV5-1; cdr3_aa: CASSPIGTGDYEQYF
j_call: TRBJ2-1; v_call: TRBV28; cdr3_aa: CATREGLAGGAYNEQFF
j_call: TRBJ2-1; v_call: TRBV12-3/TRBV12-4; cdr3_aa: CASSLTGLAESSYNEQLF
j_call: TRBJ1-6; v_call: TRBV5-4; cdr3_aa: CASSFGVGRTNSPLHF
j_call: TRBJ2-7; v_call: TRBV29-1; cdr3_aa: CSVDRTGRGEQYF
j_call: TRBJ2-1; v_call: TRBV6-5; cdr3_aa: CASSWASGNEQFF
j_call: TRBJ2-3; v_call: TRBV11-1; cdr3_aa: CASSLEDPLAGGTDTQYF
j_call: TRBJ2-7; v_call: TRBV29-1; cdr3_aa: CSVETGPYEQYF
j_call: TRBJ2-1; v_call: TRBV5-1; cdr3_aa: CASSLGGFNEQFF
j_call: TRBJ2-6; v_call: TRBV14; cdr3_aa: CASSHRQGRFNVLTF
j_call: TRBJ1-1; v_call: TRBV30; cdr3_aa: CAWSVGAFGTEAFF
j_call: TRBJ2-7; v_call: TRBV6-2/TRBV6-3; cdr3_aa: CASGVSYEQYF
j_call: TRBJ2-1; v_call: TRBV5-6; cdr3_aa: CASSSTGTSGGGSYNEQFF
j_call: TRBJ2-1; v_call: TRBV3-1; cdr3_aa: CASREEVNNEQFF
j_call: TRBJ2-2; v_call: TRBV7-2; cdr3_aa: CASSFTGSSTGELFF